Included here is one T cell receptor beta chain sequence, with context. The antigen remains undetermined. CDR3 size: 14 residues. The V end was cut by 8 bases, the J end by 7 bases, with 18 bases between. The V gene's germline CDR1 is SNHLY and CDR2 FYNNEI. The entry originates in a study of cytotoxic CD8 clonotypes in ibrutinib-treated CLL. Libraries were prepared by immunoSEQ multiplex PCR; TCRdb keeps only in-frame clonotypes and omits some of them. The sample holds 70,000 to 80,000 clones, 80% seen once. Study outcomes and limitations: Before falling back toward baseline at progression, clonality had risen at the time of ibrutinib response.

The sequence came from a human donor with chronic lymphocytic leukemia. The chain has TRBV2 and TRBJ2-1, with TRBD2 as a possible D gene (7 bases). Sequencing was performed on PBMCs, taken at disease progression, from a patient treated with ibrutinib. The CDR3 sequence: CASCFEGGSNEQFF. Written as DNA, the CDR3 is TGTGCCAGCTGCTTCGAGGGGGGGTCTAATGAGCAGTTCTTC. The entire variable domain, with the rest obtained from reference TRBV2 and TRBJ2-1, is as follows: EPEVTQTPSHQVTQMGQEVILRCVPISNHLYFYWYRQILGQKVEFLVSFYNNEISEKSEIFDDQFSVERPDGSNFTLKIRSTKLEDSAMYFCASCFEGGSNEQFFGPGTRLTVL.